Following are 23 T cell receptor beta chains from one sample sequenced in a study of naive and memory T cell subsets. General study results and limits: Especially in CD8 cells, naive repertoires contained a few larger clonotypes, possibly CD45RA-re-expressing memory cells.

These receptors have no known antigen. An equimolar mix of two oligonucleotides served as the beta constant-region primer for TRBC1 and TRBC2. Four rounds of PCR amplified the ligated cDNA using nested alpha and beta constant-region primers plus SP2. TCRdb used MiXCR to reprocess the UMI-ligation and nested PCR reads, holding one entry per CDR3 protein. This table holds more than 120,000 distinct CDR3 sequences, approximately 20% found once. Sequenced material: naive CD8+ T cells from blood. The receptors stem from a human donor in good health.

The V gene is TRBV28, the J gene TRBJ2-2; D remains ambiguous. Germline-derived CDR1 and CDR2 are MDHEN and SYDVKM. The CDR3 covers 15 residues. With 5 bases removed from V and 2 bases from J, the gap between germline ends came to 12 bases. CDR3 amino acids: CASSLRRTNTGELFF. In nucleotides, the CDR3 is TGTGCCAGCAGTCTCCGGCGGACCAACACCGGGGAGCTGTTTTTT. Variable domain in full (rest from reference TRBV28 and TRBJ2-2): DVKVTQSSRYLVKRTGEKVFLECVQDMDHENMFWYRQDPGLGLRLIYFSYDVKMKEKGDIPEGYSVSREKKERFSLILESASTNQTSMYLCASSLRRTNTGELFFGEGSRLTVL.

CDR3 DNA: TGCAGCGTTGTGAGGGACATACAAGAGACCCAGTACTTC. Its translation is CSVVRDIQETQYF. The chain combines TRBV29-1 with TRBJ2-5, with a possible D match to TRBD1 (6 bases). Germline V gene data show CDR1 as SQVTM and CDR2 as ANQGSEA. V was pared by 4 bases and J by 2 bases, with 11 bases between. The CDR3 has 13 amino acids. Complete variable domain (other parts from reference TRBV29-1 and TRBJ2-5): SAVISQKPSRDICQRGTSLTIQCQVDSQVTMMFWYRQQPGQSLTLIATANQGSEATYESGFVIDKFPISRPNLTFSTLTVSNMSPEDSSIYLCSVVRDIQETQYFGPGTRLLVL.

V and J are TRBV10-3 and TRBJ2-5, with D perhaps being TRBD1 or TRBD2 (6 bases each). This CDR3 has 15 residues. CDR1 and CDR2 (germline): ENHRY, SYGVKD. V lost 7 bases and J lost 3, with 18 bases in between. CDR3 loop: CAIMRGGGTEETQYF. DNA for the CDR3: TGTGCCATCATGAGAGGAGGGGGTACGGAAGAGACCCAGTACTTC.

This chain links TRBV6-5 with TRBJ2-2; D might be TRBD2 (6 bases). Germline V CDR1 and CDR2: MNHEY, SVGAGI. The V gene lost 2 bases and the J gene lost 7 bases, with 8 bases spanning the gap. This CDR3 is built from 13 residues. The chain's CDR3 is CASSYGGFGELFF. CDR3 sequence (DNA): TGTGCCAGCAGTTACGGGGGGTTCGGGGAGCTGTTTTTT.

This clonotype was picked up many times. This chain joins TRBV29-1 and TRBJ2-5; no firm D call. CDR1 and CDR2 from the germline V gene are SQVTM and ANQGSEA. V was trimmed by 7 bases and J by 1 base, leaving 4 bases between them. The CDR3 contains 10 residues. The CDR3 DNA reads TGCAGCGCGACCCAAGAGACCCAGTACTTC. It specifies CSATQETQYF.

The rearrangement uses TRBV28 and TRBJ2-1, with TRBD1 matching 9 bases. The CDR3 is 16 amino acids. V trimming: 4 bases; J trimming: 4 bases; junction bases outside the gene matches: 8. Germline values: CDR1 MDHEN, CDR2 SYDVKM. The CDR3 here is CASSSPHRGRYNEQFF. The CDR3 coding sequence is TGTGCCAGCAGTTCTCCTCACAGGGGGCGGTACAATGAGCAGTTCTTC.

This clonotype appeared a few times. The chain couples TRBV29-1 to TRBJ2-1; D is unresolved. CDR3 length equals 14 residues. V lost 2 bases and J lost 0, with 8 bases in between. CDR1 SQVTM and CDR2 ANQGSEA come from the germline V gene. The CDR3 DNA follows: TGCAGCGTTGAATCGGGCCGCTCCTACAATGAGCAGTTCTTC. Its translation is CSVESGRSYNEQFF.

The chain is built from TRBV28 and TRBJ2-2, with D tentatively TRBD1 or TRBD2 (5 bases each). This CDR3 has 15 residues. V lost 4 bases and J lost 0, with 9 bases in between. CDR1 is MDHEN and CDR2 is SYDVKM in the germline V gene. The CDR3 DNA is TGTGCCAGCAGTTCCAGGGAGACGAACACCGGGGAGCTGTTTTTT. Amino acids: CASSSRETNTGELFF.

The chain is built from TRBV25-1 and TRBJ2-2; the match to TRBD2 covers 7 bases. The CDR3 consists of 16 residues. J lost 4 bases, V lost 1 base, and 6 bases had no gene match. Germline CDR1 is MGHDK and CDR2 is SYGVNS. CDR3 protein: CASSESSGMLTGELFF. The CDR3 bases are TGTGCCAGCAGTGAATCGAGCGGGATGCTCACCGGGGAGCTGTTTTTT.

V gene TRBV4-1 combines with J gene TRBJ2-2; 8 nucleotides match TRBD1. The J segment lost 0 bases and the V segment lost 0 bases, leaving 6 bases of the junction unmatched. The CDR3 consists of 18 residues. Germline CDR1 reads MGHRA; CDR2 reads YSYEKL. The chain's CDR3 is CASSQEQDRASNTGELFF. In nucleotides, the CDR3 is TGCGCCAGCAGCCAAGAACAGGACAGGGCGTCGAACACCGGGGAGCTGTTTTTT.

This clonotype was observed a handful of times. The chain recombines TRBV6-5 with TRBJ2-7; D is unclear. CDR3 size: 15 residues. The V end was cut by 4 bases, the J end by 3 bases, with 16 bases between. CDR1 and CDR2 (germline): MNHEY, SVGAGI. CDR3 nucleotide sequence: TGTGCCAGCAGTTTAATTAGGGTAGGCGGCTACGAGCAGTACTTC. It is translated as CASSLIRVGGYEQYF.

The V call is TRBV6-5, the J call TRBJ2-7; possibly TRBD1 for D (5 bases). V shed 5 bases and J shed 3 bases, with 11 bases lying between them. This CDR3 contains 13 residues. The germline V gene encodes CDR1 MNHEY and CDR2 SVGAGI. CDR3 amino acids: CASSPQAYYEQYF. CDR3 sequence (DNA): TGTGCCAGCAGTCCACAGGCTTACTACGAGCAGTACTTC.

This chain joins TRBV12-5 and TRBJ2-1, with 14 bases fitting TRBD2. Germline CDR1 LGHNT, CDR2 FRNRAP. Trimming took 3 bases from V and 5 from J; bases not matched to a gene: 3. CDR3 length equals 16 residues. The CDR3 is CASGLGTSGSNNEQFF. The CDR3 nucleotides read TGTGCTAGTGGTTTAGGGACTAGCGGGAGCAACAATGAGCAGTTCTTC. Complete variable domain (other parts from reference TRBV12-5 and TRBJ2-1): DARVTQTPRHKVTEMGQEVTMRCQPILGHNTVFWYRQTMMQGLELLAYFRNRAPLDDSGMPKDRFSAEMPDATLATLKIQPSEPRDSAVYFCASGLGTSGSNNEQFFGPGTRLTVL.

The sample holds a few counts of this clonotype. V gene TRBV6-5 combines with J gene TRBJ2-5, with a possible D match to TRBD2 (5 bases). CDR1 MNHEY and CDR2 SVGAGI come from the germline V gene. CDR3 size: 14 residues. Trimming shortened V by 2 bases and J by 1 base, and 8 bases separated the two germline ends. CDR3 DNA sequence: TGTGCCAGCAGTTACCACGGGGTCCAAGAGACCCAGTACTTC. This encodes CASSYHGVQETQYF.

This clonotype was seen only a few times. This chain connects TRBV20-1 to TRBJ2-2; D unresolved. Germline V lookup: CDR1 DFQATT, CDR2 SNEGSKA (reference sequence). Between the trimmed V and J ends, which lost 0 bases and 7 bases, there was a span of 15 bases. The CDR3 runs to 15 residues. CDR3 coding DNA: TGCAGTGCTAGAGACCCGCCCGAAGGTGGCGGGGAGCTGTTTTTT. Encoded protein: CSARDPPEGGGELFF.

The chain is built from TRBV7-2 and TRBJ2-3, with a tentative D call TRBD1 (6 bases). The CDR3 consists of 17 residues. Per germline, CDR1 SGHTA and CDR2 FQGNSA. Trimming removed 5 bases at V and 6 bases at J, with 24 bases between. Here the CDR3 DNA reads TGTGCCAGCAGCCTTAGGGACATTTCCAAATTAACCGATACGCAGTATTTT. It encodes CASSLRDISKLTDTQYF. The full variable domain, rest sourced from reference TRBV7-2 and TRBJ2-3, is GAGVSQSPSNKVTEKGKDVELRCDPISGHTALYWYRQSLGQGLEFLIYFQGNSAPDKSGLPSDRFSAERTGGSVSTLTIQRTQQEDSAVYLCASSLRDISKLTDTQYFGPGTRLTVL.

The J gene is TRBJ1-2, the V gene TRBV2, with 7 positions matching TRBD1. The germline V gene has CDR1 SNHLY and CDR2 FYNNEI. The CDR3 sequence is 12 residues long. After removal of 9 bases from V and 3 bases from J, the junction contained 4 bases not matched to a gene. CDR3: CARQGLDYGYTF. In nucleotides, the CDR3 is TGTGCCAGACAGGGGTTAGACTATGGCTACACCTTC.

This clonotype has just a few counts. The chain is built from TRBV12-5 and TRBJ2-5; D is possibly TRBD1 or TRBD2 (5 bases each). The V and J ends lost 1 base and 4 bases respectively, with 10 bases between them. There are 14 residues in the CDR3. Germline values: CDR1 LGHNT, CDR2 FRNRAP. CDR3 residues: CASGLGDQGETQYF. The CDR3 DNA sequence: TGTGCTAGTGGTTTGGGGGACCAGGGAGAGACCCAGTACTTC.

This clonotype was picked up a small number of times. V usage is TRBV5-5 and J usage is TRBJ2-1; tentatively, D is TRBD2 (6 bases). The CDR3 spans 18 residues. Trimming pared 1 base from V and 0 bases from J, leaving 17 bases between. Per germline, CDR1 SGHKS and CDR2 YYEKEE (reference sequence). The CDR3: CASSLWGGGASSYNEQFF. CDR3 bases: TGTGCCAGCAGCTTGTGGGGTGGCGGGGCGAGCTCCTACAATGAGCAGTTCTTC.

This clonotype was seen more than once but under ten times. The V gene is TRBV28, the J gene TRBJ2-2, with D possibly TRBD1 on 6 matching bases. The CDR3 is 14 amino acids. V lost 8 bases and J 6 bases, leaving 16 bases between the germline ends. Germline V gene data show CDR1 as MDHEN and CDR2 as SYDVKM. CDR3 region: CASETGWTAGELFF. The CDR3 nucleotides are TGTGCCAGCGAAACAGGGTGGACGGCCGGGGAGCTGTTTTTT.

The chain employs TRBV27 and TRBJ2-7, with D possibly TRBD1 on 5 matching bases. The germline V gene has CDR1 MNHEY and CDR2 SMNVEV (reference sequence). The V gene lost 3 bases and the J gene lost 2 bases, with 8 bases spanning the gap. CDR3 size: 13 residues. Written as DNA, the CDR3 is TGTGCCAGCAGTTTCCAGGGCCCCTACGAGCAGTACTTC. It is translated as CASSFQGPYEQYF.

This chain uses TRBV9 with TRBJ1-1; D possibly corresponds to TRBD1 (6 bases). With 1 base removed from V and 3 bases from J, the gap between germline ends came to 22 bases. CDR1 is SGDLS and CDR2 is YYNGEE in the germline V gene. The CDR3 runs 18 residues. DNA of the CDR3: TGTGCCAGCAGCGTATCAGGGACGCTCACCGAGGGGGACACTGAAGCTTTCTTT. It yields the protein CASSVSGTLTEGDTEAFF.

This clonotype turned up a few times. The J gene is TRBJ2-2, the V gene TRBV28; D possibly corresponds to TRBD1 (5 bases). Trimming shortened V by 2 bases and J by 1 base, and 14 bases separated the two germline ends. The CDR3 extends over 17 amino acids. Germline V gene sequence: CDR1 MDHEN, CDR2 SYDVKM. The CDR3 DNA is TGTGCCAGCAGTTTAAATCTGCGACAGATGAACACCGGGGAGCTGTTTTTT. The encoded protein is CASSLNLRQMNTGELFF.